This T cell receptor (beta chain) was profiled in a study of cytomegalovirus exposure and HLA in healthy donors. The CDR3 covers 12 residues. The ends were cut back, 5 bases at V and 8 bases at J, with 12 bases in the middle. Germline CDR1 and CDR2: MNHEY and SVGAGI. With 60 Vbeta and 13 Jbeta primers, the PCR was carried out. Sequencing was performed with immunoSEQ multiplex PCR; in TCRdb, only in-frame clones are kept and a portion is missing. The sample consists of about 130,000 clones, around 80% of them appearing once. The chain couples TRBV6-5 to TRBJ1-2, with a tentative D call TRBD1 (6 bases). The sequenced material came from PBMCs. This sequence originates from a woman under 30 in good health and CMV-seronegative. The CDR3 loop is CASSRTGTGYTF. Written as DNA, the CDR3 is TGTGCCAGCAGTAGAACAGGGACCGGCTACACCTTC.